The subject of this entry is one T cell receptor beta chain. Antigen specificity is unknown. The entry originates in a study of a mutant IDH1 vaccine in newly diagnosed glioma. About the research overall: Mean patient age was approximately 39 years; around 60% were male and about 38% female. Visit V12 was at week 35; visit V13 was at week 47. Study-level points and caveats: Overall, 93.3% of patients had vaccine-induced immune responses.

Germline V gene sequence: CDR1 SGHDT, CDR2 YYEEEE. The CDR3 is made up of 16 amino acids. Trimming removed 3 bases from V and 0 bases from J, with 15 bases in between. Time point meaning: week 47, end of study. A single vaccine dose contained 300 ug of mutant IDH1 20-mer peptide, and topical imiquimod was used with it. This table comes from immunoSEQ multiplex PCR, and its TCRdb copy is limited to in-frame clones, with some not included. The sample has approximately 50,000 clones, approximately 76% seen once. The chain uses TRBV5-6 and TRBJ1-1, with TRBD1 as a possible D gene (6 bases). The clonotype comes from a middle-aged woman with glioma. Some clones in this sample may be carry-over from other donors' samples. The sequenced sample was PBMCs, obtained from a glioma patient whose treatment included an IDH1 peptide vaccine. CDR3 in amino acids: CASSSGGGVMNTEAFF. In DNA form, the CDR3 reads TGTGCCAGCAGCTCTGGAGGGGGAGTCATGAACACTGAAGCTTTCTTT.